This TCR beta chain was identified in a study of cytomegalovirus exposure and HLA in healthy donors. Study-level results: Versus the approximately 720-donor mean, an Asian-associated ancestry cluster reportedly showed fewer N-insertions in a later analysis. The authors later found HLA-associated TCR beta chains more clonally expanded than equally common others.

Note on this clone: The antigen remains undetermined.

CDR1 and CDR2 from the germline V gene are SGHNT and YENEEA. CDR3 size: 16 residues. V was cut by 1 base and J by 11 bases, with 21 bases left in between. Amplification used 60 Vbeta primers and 13 Jbeta primers. Repertoires were generated with immunoSEQ multiplex PCR, while TCRdb's copy carries only in-frame clones and drops some. The repertoire has roughly 230,000 clones, approximately 85% of them found once; the top ten carry around 0.23%. Sequenced sample: PBMCs. The TCR sequence derives from a girl aged 2-15 years in good health and CMV-seronegative. The chain links TRBV11-3 to TRBJ1-5; perhaps TRBD1 as D (5 bases). The CDR3 sequence is CASSLVGVPGRETQHF. The DNA for the CDR3 is TGTGCCAGCAGCTTAGTGGGGGTCCCGGGACGGGAGACCCAGCATTTT.